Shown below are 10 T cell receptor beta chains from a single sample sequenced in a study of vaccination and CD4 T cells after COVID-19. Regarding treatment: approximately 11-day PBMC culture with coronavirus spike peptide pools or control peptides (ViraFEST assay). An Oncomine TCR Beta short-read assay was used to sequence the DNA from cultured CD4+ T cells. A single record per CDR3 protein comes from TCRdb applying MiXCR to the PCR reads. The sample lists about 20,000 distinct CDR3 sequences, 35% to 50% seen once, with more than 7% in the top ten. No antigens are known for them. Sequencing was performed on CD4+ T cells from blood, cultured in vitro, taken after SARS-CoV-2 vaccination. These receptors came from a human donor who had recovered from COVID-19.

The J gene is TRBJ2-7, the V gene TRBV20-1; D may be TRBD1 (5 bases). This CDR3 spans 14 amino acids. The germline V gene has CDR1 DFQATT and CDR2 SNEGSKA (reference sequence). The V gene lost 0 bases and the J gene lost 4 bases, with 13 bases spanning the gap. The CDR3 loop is CSARDSRQKYEQYF. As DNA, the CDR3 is TGCAGTGCTAGAGATTCGAGACAGAAATACGAGCAGTACTTC.

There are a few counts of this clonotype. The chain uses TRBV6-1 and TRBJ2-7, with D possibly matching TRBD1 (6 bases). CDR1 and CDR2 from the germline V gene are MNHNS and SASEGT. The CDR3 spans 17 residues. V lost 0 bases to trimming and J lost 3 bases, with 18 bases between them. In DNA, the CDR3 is TGTGCCAGCAGTGAAGCGAAGCTCGGTGTCAGGGGCTACGAGCAGTACTTC. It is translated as CASSEAKLGVRGYEQYF.

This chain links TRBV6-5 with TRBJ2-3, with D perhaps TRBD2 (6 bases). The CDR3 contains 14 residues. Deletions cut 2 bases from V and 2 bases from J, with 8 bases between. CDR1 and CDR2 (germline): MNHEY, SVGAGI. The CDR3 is CASSYGGNTDTQYF. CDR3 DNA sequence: TGTGCCAGCAGTTACGGCGGGAACACAGATACGCAGTATTTT.

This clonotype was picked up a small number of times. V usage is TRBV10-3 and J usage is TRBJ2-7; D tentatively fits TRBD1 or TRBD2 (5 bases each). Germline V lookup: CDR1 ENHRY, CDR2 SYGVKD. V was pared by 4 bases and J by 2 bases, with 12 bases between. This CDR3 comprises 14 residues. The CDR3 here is CAISGGRGPYEQYF. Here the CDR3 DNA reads TGTGCCATCAGTGGAGGACGGGGCCCCTACGAGCAGTACTTC.

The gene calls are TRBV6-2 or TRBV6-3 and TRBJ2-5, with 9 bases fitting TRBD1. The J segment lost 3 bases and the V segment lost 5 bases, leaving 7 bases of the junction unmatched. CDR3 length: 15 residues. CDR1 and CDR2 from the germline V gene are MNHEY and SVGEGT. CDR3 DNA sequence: TGTGCCAGCAGTACGTTGACAGGGGGTAAAGAGACCCAGTACTTC. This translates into CASSTLTGGKETQYF.

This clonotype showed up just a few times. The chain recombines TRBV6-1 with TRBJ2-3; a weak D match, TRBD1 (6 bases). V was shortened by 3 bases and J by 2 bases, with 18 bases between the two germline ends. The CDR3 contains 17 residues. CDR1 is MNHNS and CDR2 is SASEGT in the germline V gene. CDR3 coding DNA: TGTGCCAGCAGTGATCACTGGGTAGTGGGGGCCACAGATACGCAGTATTTT. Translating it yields CASSDHWVVGATDTQYF.

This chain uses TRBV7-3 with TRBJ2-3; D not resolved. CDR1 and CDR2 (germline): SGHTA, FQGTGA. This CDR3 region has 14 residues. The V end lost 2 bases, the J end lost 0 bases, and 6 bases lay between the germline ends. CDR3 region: CASSLGISTDTQYF. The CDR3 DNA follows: TGTGCCAGCAGCTTAGGAATTAGCACAGATACGCAGTATTTT.

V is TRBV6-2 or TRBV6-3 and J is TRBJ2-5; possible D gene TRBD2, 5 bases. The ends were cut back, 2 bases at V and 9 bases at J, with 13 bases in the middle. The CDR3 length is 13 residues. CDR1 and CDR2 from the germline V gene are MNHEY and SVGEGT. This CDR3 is CASSYGGVGAQYF. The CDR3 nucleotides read TGTGCCAGCAGTTACGGTGGAGTCGGGGCCCAGTACTTC.

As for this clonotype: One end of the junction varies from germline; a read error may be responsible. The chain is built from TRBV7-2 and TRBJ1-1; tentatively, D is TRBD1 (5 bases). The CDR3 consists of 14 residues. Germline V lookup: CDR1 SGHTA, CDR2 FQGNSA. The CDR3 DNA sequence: TGTGCCGGCAGCTTAGCCGCAGGGAGGACTGAAGCTTTCTTT. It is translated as CAGSLAAGRTEAFF.

In DNA form, the CDR3 reads TGTGCCAGCTCACTGGGACAGGGGGACGAGCAGTACTTC. Translating gives CASSLGQGDEQYF. The rearrangement links TRBV18 to TRBJ2-7; 11 nucleotides agree with TRBD1. CDR1 is KGHSH, CDR2 LQKENI, per germline. There are 13 residues in the CDR3. Germline trimming cut 4 bases from V and 5 bases from J; bases unmatched to any gene: 1.